These 22 T cell receptor beta chains were sequenced from one sample in a study of T cells in localized non-small cell lung cancer. Generated by immunoSEQ multiplex PCR, the TCRdb table keeps only in-frame clones and is missing some. The top ten clones hold roughly 2.6% of a sample with 20,000 to 25,000 clones, 92% of them seen once. The sample here was peripheral blood, taken before any cancer treatment. Source of these receptors: a woman aged 35 to 70 with stage I lung adenocarcinoma.

The chain is built from TRBV19 and TRBJ2-1, with D unresolved. The germline V gene encodes CDR1 LNHDA and CDR2 SQIVND (reference sequence). V was clipped by 5 bases and J by 0 bases, with 8 bases between them. This CDR3 has 14 amino acids. CDR3 in DNA: TGTGCCAGTAGTGCGCTAAGCTCCTACAATGAGCAGTTCTTC. It specifies CASSALSSYNEQFF.

The chain carries TRBV5-1 and TRBJ2-7, with D possibly matching TRBD1 (5 bases). Germline V lookup: CDR1 SGHRS, CDR2 YFSETQ. The V gene lost 0 bases and the J gene lost 2 bases, with 12 bases spanning the gap. The CDR3 is made up of 15 amino acids. This CDR3 is CASSLGAGLTYEQYF. CDR3 DNA: TGCGCCAGCAGCTTGGGTGCAGGGCTTACCTACGAGCAGTACTTC.

V usage is TRBV9 and J usage is TRBJ2-3, with D unresolved. The ends were cut back, 0 bases at V and 3 bases at J, with 8 bases in the middle. The CDR3 spans 14 residues. Per the germline V gene, CDR1 is SGDLS and CDR2 is YYNGEE. In DNA, the CDR3 is TGTGCCAGCAGCGTAGTTGGGTCTACAGATACGCAGTATTTT. Its protein is CASSVVGSTDTQYF.

The chain combines TRBV6-6 with TRBJ1-4; 7 nucleotides match TRBD1. The junction had 10 bases not matched to a gene; V was cut back by 5 bases and J by 7 bases. Per the germline V gene, CDR1 is MNHNY and CDR2 is SVGAGI (reference sequence). The CDR3 is made up of 15 amino acids. CDR3 loop: CASSDPGQRGEKLFF. As DNA, the CDR3 is TGTGCCAGCAGTGACCCGGGACAGCGAGGTGAAAAACTGTTTTTT.

This chain links TRBV11-2 with TRBJ2-5; 15 bases are a match to TRBD2. Germline V CDR1 and CDR2: SGHAT, FQNNGV. The CDR3 is 17 amino acids. V dropped 5 bases and J dropped 5; count of bases not matched to a gene: 9. CDR3 bases: TGTGCCAGCAGCCCCCTCTGGACTAGCGGGAGGGCGGAGACCCAGTACTTC. Its translation: CASSPLWTSGRAETQYF.

The chain is built from TRBV2 and TRBJ2-7, with 7 bases aligning to TRBD1. Germline CDR1 and CDR2: SNHLY and FYNNEI. CDR3 length equals 16 residues. The ends lost 6 bases at V and 0 bases at J; junction bases unmatched: 11. CDR3 sequence: CASSDPTGVSSYEQYF. CDR3 coding DNA: TGTGCCAGCAGCGACCCCACAGGGGTATCCTCCTACGAGCAGTACTTC.

The gene calls are TRBV19 and TRBJ2-1; 9 bases agree with TRBD2. The CDR3 consists of 14 residues. The V and J ends lost 5 bases and 5 bases, in that order; junction bases with no gene match: 4. Germline V gene data show CDR1 as LNHDA and CDR2 as SQIVND (reference sequence). The CDR3 protein is CASSRGGRDNEQFF. The CDR3 nucleotides read TGTGCCAGTAGTCGGGGCGGGAGGGACAATGAGCAGTTCTTC.

The chain carries TRBV10-1 and TRBJ2-1; 7 bases match TRBD1. Unmatched junction bases numbered 8, after V lost 7 bases and J lost 8 bases. Germline assignment: CDR1 WNHNN and CDR2 SYGVQD (reference sequence). This CDR3 comprises 13 residues. CDR3 sequence reads: CASTSWTGDEQFF. The CDR3 coding sequence is TGCGCCAGCACCTCTTGGACAGGTGATGAGCAGTTCTTC.

J is TRBJ2-7 and V is TRBV29-1, with 8 bases lining up with TRBD1. The germline V gene encodes CDR1 SQVTM and CDR2 ANQGSEA. V was pared by 2 bases and J by 5 bases, with 2 bases of the junction left unmatched. This CDR3 comprises 12 residues. The CDR3 sequence is CSVEQGANEQYF. CDR3 nucleotides: TGCAGCGTTGAACAGGGGGCCAACGAGCAGTACTTC.

CDR3 sequence reads: CASSEAQTNYGYTF. CDR3 coding DNA: TGTGCCAGCAGTGAAGCCCAAACTAACTATGGCTACACCTTC. The chain employs TRBV6-1 and TRBJ1-2, with D hard to call. Trimming took 0 bases from V and 0 from J, leaving 5 bases between them. CDR3 length: 14 residues. CDR1 MNHNS and CDR2 SASEGT come from the germline V gene.

The chain recombines TRBV19 with TRBJ2-3; D not resolved. The CDR3 is 12 residues long. V gave up 5 bases and J gave up 9 bases, with 12 bases separating them. Germline V gene sequence: CDR1 LNHDA, CDR2 SQIVND (reference sequence). CDR3 sequence (DNA): TGTGCCAGTAGTTCGACCGTGGAAACGCAGTATTTT. Protein product: CASSSTVETQYF. Full variable domain (remainder filled in from reference TRBV19 and TRBJ2-3): DGGITQSPKYLFRKEGQNVTLSCEQNLNHDAMYWYRQDPGQGLRLIYYSQIVNDFQKGDIAEGYSVSREKKESFPLTVTSAQKNPTAFYLCASSSTVETQYFGPGTRLTVL.

The rearrangement uses TRBV10-1 and TRBJ2-1; no definite D call. CDR1 and CDR2 (germline): WNHNN, SYGVQD (reference sequence). Trimming removed 2 bases from V and 3 bases from J, with 5 bases in between. The CDR3 consists of 13 residues. CDR3 sequence: CASSEAGYNEQFF. DNA for the CDR3: TGCGCCAGCAGTGAGGCAGGCTACAATGAGCAGTTCTTC.

V and J are TRBV5-1 and TRBJ2-7, with 8 bases matching TRBD1. Germline trimming cut 1 base from V and 3 bases from J; bases unmatched to any gene: 6. Germline V gene data show CDR1 as SGHRS and CDR2 as YFSETQ. The CDR3 spans 15 residues. Here the CDR3 reads CASSLNAGTGYEQYF. The DNA for the CDR3 is TGCGCCAGCAGCTTGAACGCCGGGACAGGCTACGAGCAGTACTTC.

The genes are TRBV6-6 and TRBJ2-1, with no clear D. Per germline, CDR1 MNHNY and CDR2 SVGAGI (reference sequence). CDR3 length: 12 amino acids. The V and J ends lost 0 bases and 12 bases respectively, with 9 bases between them. CDR3 amino acids: CASSYSQLRQFF. The CDR3 bases are TGTGCCAGCAGTTACTCGCAGCTGCGGCAGTTCTTC.

The chain carries TRBV11-2 and TRBJ2-1; 10 positions agree with TRBD2. The CDR3 spans 15 residues. J was trimmed by 0 bases and V by 5 bases; bases with no gene match: 1. Germline V lookup: CDR1 SGHAT, CDR2 FQNNGV. CDR3 sequence (DNA): TGTGCCAGCAGCGCTAGCGGGAGCTCCTACAATGAGCAGTTCTTC. Translation gives CASSASGSSYNEQFF.

The chain recombines TRBV6-5 with TRBJ1-3; D not certain. V was shortened by 5 bases and J by 0 bases, with 11 bases between the two germline ends. The CDR3 loop spans 15 amino acids. The V gene's germline CDR1 is MNHEY and CDR2 SVGAGI. The CDR3 region is CASSQGFYSGNTIYF. The DNA of the CDR3 is TGTGCCAGCAGTCAAGGGTTTTACTCTGGAAACACCATATATTTT.

The V call is TRBV7-3, the J call TRBJ2-7; D may be TRBD2 (6 bases). Germline V gives CDR1 SGHTA, CDR2 FQGTGA. Trimming cost V 6 bases and J 6 bases, with 15 bases left between them. This CDR3 contains 13 residues. This chain's CDR3 is CASSPSGEGEQYF. CDR3 nucleotides: TGTGCCAGCAGTCCCTCGGGGGAAGGCGAGCAGTACTTC.

This rearrangement joins TRBV28 to TRBJ1-2; the D gene is possibly TRBD1 (5 bases). CDR3 length: 15 residues. The germline V gene has CDR1 MDHEN and CDR2 SYDVKM. V was cut by 3 bases and J by 9 bases, with 20 bases left in between. CDR3 sequence (DNA): TGTGCCAGCAGTTTGCGTTATACTGGGGGGGACCGCTACACCTTC. Amino acid sequence: CASSLRYTGGDRYTF.

The table lists this clone with a count of one. The chain couples TRBV7-9 to TRBJ2-4; D is undetermined. Trimming shortened V by 5 bases and J by 1 base, and 15 bases separated the two germline ends. Per the germline V gene, CDR1 is SEHNR and CDR2 is FQNEAQ (reference sequence). The CDR3 consists of 16 residues. CDR3 residues: CASSPSTSLAKNIQYF. In DNA form, the CDR3 reads TGTGCCAGCAGCCCTTCAACCTCCTTGGCCAAAAACATTCAGTACTTC.

The chain recombines TRBV4-2 with TRBJ1-4; D is unresolved. This CDR3 is 11 amino acids long. From germline, CDR1 is LGHNA and CDR2 YNFKEQ. Trimming cost V 1 base and J 10 bases, with 4 bases left between them. The CDR3 here is CASSQGGKLFF. The DNA for the CDR3 is TGTGCCAGCAGCCAAGGAGGAAAACTGTTTTTT.

The chain has TRBV16 and TRBJ1-2; weak D call: TRBD1 (5 bases). The germline V gene encodes CDR1 KGHSY and CDR2 FQNENV. The CDR3 is made up of 13 amino acids. With 2 bases removed from V and 4 bases from J, the gap between germline ends came to 8 bases. The CDR3 DNA reads TGTGCCAGCAGCCAAGACAGCTTCTATGGCTACACCTTC. The encoded protein is CASSQDSFYGYTF.

The DNA for the CDR3 is TGCGCCAGCAGTGAGTTTGTGGGTTTTCAAGAGACCCAGTACTTC. Translation gives CASSEFVGFQETQYF. The chain links TRBV10-2 to TRBJ2-5; D not certain. CDR3 size: 15 residues. Trimming took off 1 base at V and 2 bases at J, with 11 bases between the two ends. CDR1 is WSHSY and CDR2 is SAAADI in the germline V gene.